This is a list of T cell receptor beta chains from one sample in a study of cytomegalovirus exposure and HLA in healthy donors. Sequenced by immunoSEQ multiplex PCR; TCRdb stores in-frame clones only, minus some. The sample records 90,000 to 150,000 clones, 70% to 80% being singletons. Sequenced material: PBMCs. All receptors derive from a woman aged 35 to 49 in good health and CMV-seropositive. The CDR3 runs from the conserved cysteine through the conserved F or W. Each record gives: CDR3 protein, V gene, D gene. The D gene is left open where the match is weak.

CASSQPGFGNTIYF | TRBV14 | .
CASSLTGQAGGGETQYF | TRBV7-9 | TRBD1
CASSTGQVKEQYF | TRBV6-5 | TRBD1
CASSDRSSGPDTQYF | TRBV6-4 | .
CASSMGPSFEAFF | TRBV19 | .
CASSPGTGYSETQYF | TRBV11-3 | TRBD1
CASSQGDRDDEKLFF | TRBV4-1 | TRBD1
CASSARDRTEAFF | TRBV9 | TRBD1
CASSYNRDRLFDYGYTF | TRBV7-8 | TRBD1
CASSVGRHEQFF | TRBV5-6 | .
CASSLDSQETQYF | TRBV5-4 | .
CASSFTGPPNTEAFF | TRBV5-1 | .
CASSTRTGNTGELFF | TRBV5-1 | .
CASSLPVGYEQYF | TRBV7-9 | .
CASSVDVAGVGTQYF | TRBV9 | TRBD2
CASSPPDRGIYEQYF | TRBV6-1 | TRBD1
CASSHWGGTGQETQYF | TRBV5-6 | TRBD1
CASSLGQGRRNTEAFF | TRBV7-2 | .
CASSDRAGGIGYTF | TRBV5-1 | TRBD1